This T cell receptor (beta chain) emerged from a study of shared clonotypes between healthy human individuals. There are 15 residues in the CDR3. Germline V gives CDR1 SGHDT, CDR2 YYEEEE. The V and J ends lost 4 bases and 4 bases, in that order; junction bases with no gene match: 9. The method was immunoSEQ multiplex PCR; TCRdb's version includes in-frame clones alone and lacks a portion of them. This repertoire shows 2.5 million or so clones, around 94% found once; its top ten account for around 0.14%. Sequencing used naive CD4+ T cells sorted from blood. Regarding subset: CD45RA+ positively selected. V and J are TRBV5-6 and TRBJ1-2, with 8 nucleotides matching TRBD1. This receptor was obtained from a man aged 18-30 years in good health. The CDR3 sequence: CASSPTGTGSYGYTF. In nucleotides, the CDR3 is TGTGCCAGCAGCCCAACTGGGACAGGCTCCTATGGCTACACCTTC.